A selection of T cell receptor beta chains follows, all from one sample in a study of T cell repertoires in cytomegalovirus infection. A single record per CDR3 protein comes from TCRdb applying MiXCR to the reads. The data hold 480,000 or so distinct CDR3 sequences, with about 11% observed a single time. Sequenced sample: PBMCs. These receptors originate from a human donor in good health (CMV status not recorded). Some clones in this sample may be carry-over from other donors' samples. Both conserved end residues are part of each CDR3. Fields, in order: J gene, clone size, D gene, V gene, CDR3 DNA, CDR3 protein. D genes are given only for firm matches. The size field is filled for only some rows; it gives once, few, many or a size class.

TRBJ2-1 many - TRBV7-9 TGTGCCAGCAGCACAACAGGGAGGCACAATGAGCAGTTCTTC CASSTTGRHNEQFF
TRBJ1-1 many TRBD1 TRBV7-9 TGTGCCAGCAGCCCAGGGACAGGGGCGAGTACGACTGAAGCTTTCTTT CASSPGTGASTTEAFF
TRBJ1-5 many TRBD1 TRBV7-9 TGTGCCAGCAGCTTAAACCCTACGACAGGGAATCAGCCCCAGCAGCATTTT CASSLNPTTGNQPQQHF
TRBJ1-6 many - TRBV27 TGTGCCAGCAGTTTACTCTTTTCACCCCTCCACTTT CASSLLFSPLHF
TRBJ1-1 many TRBD1 TRBV7-9 TGTGCCAGCAGCTTATTGGAGGGACAGGGACCGAACACTGAAGCTTTCTTT CASSLLEGQGPNTEAFF
TRBJ2-1 many - TRBV11-3 TGTGCCAGCAGCCCTTCTGGGGACTTTAATGAGCAGTTCTTC CASSPSGDFNEQFF
TRBJ2-2 - - TRBV12-3/TRBV12-4 TGTGCCAGCAGTTTCGGACAGCTAGACACCGGGGAGCTGTTTTTT CASSFGQLDTGELFF
TRBJ1-5 many - TRBV7-9 TGTGCCAGCAGCTCGGACTCCAGGGAGCCGGGTCAGCCCCAGCATTTT CASSSDSREPGQPQHF
TRBJ2-2 many TRBD2 TRBV10-3 TGTGCCATCAGTCCTAGCGGGGGAGGCACCGGGGAGCTGTTTTTT CAISPSGGGTGELFF
TRBJ1-2 - - TRBV7-9 TGTGCCAGCAGCTCCCTTCCTTTGGGGGATGGCTACACCTTC CASSSLPLGDGYTF
TRBJ2-7 - TRBD1 TRBV20-1 TGCAGTGCCAAGGGACAGGGGACCTACGAGCAGTACTTC CSAKGQGTYEQYF
TRBJ2-7 many TRBD1 TRBV6-6 TGTGCCAGCAGCAGAGACAGGGGCGTCTACGAGCAGTACTTC CASSRDRGVYEQYF
TRBJ1-1 many - TRBV9 TGTGCCAGCAGCCCACCGTTACGGCAAACTGAAGCTTTCTTT CASSPPLRQTEAFF
TRBJ1-6 many TRBD1 TRBV6-5 TGTGCCAGCAGTTACGACAGGGAAACCTATAATTCACCCCTCCACTTT CASSYDRETYNSPLHF
TRBJ2-2 many TRBD1 TRBV11-2 TGTGCCAGCAGCTTAGGACAGGGGGATTGGACCGGGGAGCTGTTTTTT CASSLGQGDWTGELFF
TRBJ2-7 many - TRBV7-8 TGTGCCAGCAGCCAGTCTAGGGGGTACTCCTACGAGCAGTACTTC CASSQSRGYSYEQYF
TRBJ2-5 many - TRBV4-2 TGTGCCAGCAGGGGGCTTGAAAAGACAAGGGATCAAGAGACCCAGTACTTC CASRGLEKTRDQETQYF
TRBJ1-5 few - TRBV2 TGTGCCAGCAGTGAATTGAAAGGGCTGCAGCCCCAGCATTTT CASSELKGLQPQHF
TRBJ2-3 few - TRBV20-1 TGCAGTGCACTAACAGCAGATACGCAGTATTTT CSALTADTQYF
TRBJ2-3 few TRBD2 TRBV3-1 TGTGCCAGCAGCCAAGGCAGGGGCGGGAGGGGCACAGATACGCAGTATTTT CASSQGRGGRGTDTQYF
TRBJ1-1 many TRBD1 TRBV10-3 TGTGCCAGCAGGGGGCTCGAAGTGAACACTGAAGCTTTCTTT CASRGLEVNTEAFF
TRBJ1-5 - TRBD1 TRBV18 TGTGCCAGCTCACCACCAAGGGGGCAAGAAGGCAATCAGCCCCAGCATTTT CASSPPRGQEGNQPQHF
TRBJ1-2 many - TRBV12-3/TRBV12-4 TGTGCCAGCACTCCAGTGGTAAACTATGGCTACACCTTC CASTPVVNYGYTF
TRBJ2-1 many TRBD2 TRBV19 TGTGCCAGTAGTACAGAGACTAGCGGCAATGAGCAGTTCTTC CASSTETSGNEQFF
TRBJ1-5 - - TRBV3-1 TGTGCCAGCAGCCAAAGTGGGTATGGCCAGCCCCAGCATTTT CASSQSGYGQPQHF
TRBJ2-1 - - TRBV5-1 TGCGCCAGCAGGACCGGGATCAACTGGGATGAGCAGTTCTTC CASRTGINWDEQFF
TRBJ1-6 few - TRBV13 TGTGCCAGCAGCCGGGTAGGGGGGAGCTCCTATAATTCACCCCTCCACTTT CASSRVGGSSYNSPLHF
TRBJ2-2 many - TRBV5-1 TGCGCCAGCAGCTTGGATCCAGCGGCGAACACCGGGGAGCTGTTTTTT CASSLDPAANTGELFF
TRBJ1-5 many - TRBV19 TGTGCCAGTAGTAGGTCAGGGCCTTCCAATCAGCCCCAGCATTTT CASSRSGPSNQPQHF
TRBJ2-1 few - TRBV7-9 TGTGCCAGCAGCCTCAGGTTTAGCGACCGTAGCTCCTACAATGAGCAGTTCTTC CASSLRFSDRSSYNEQFF
TRBJ1-2 few - TRBV3-1 TGTGCCAGCAGCCACCTTCTCCCCCGGACAGCGAAGGGTTCTACCTATGGCTACACCTTC CASSHLLPRTAKGSTYGYTF
TRBJ2-2 few - TRBV3-1 TGTGCCAGCAGCCCCCTGGTGGGGCGCGGCGGGGAGCTGTTTTTT CASSPLVGRGGELFF
TRBJ2-7 - TRBD2 TRBV20-1 TGCAGTGCTCAACCCGGGACTAGCGGGAGCCTCGACGAGCAGTACTTC CSAQPGTSGSLDEQYF
TRBJ1-3 few - TRBV7-3 TGTGCCAGCAGTCCAGACAGCCCTGGAAACACCATATATTTT CASSPDSPGNTIYF
TRBJ2-3 many - TRBV9 TGTGCCAGCAGCGCCCCGGGGAATGATAGGCAAGCAGATACGCAGTATTTT CASSAPGNDRQADTQYF
TRBJ2-2 - - TRBV20-1 TGCAGTGCCACCCTTAGAACGACCGGGGAGCTGTTTTTT CSATLRTTGELFF
TRBJ1-1 - - TRBV9 TGTGCCAGCAGCGTAGAGCCAGGGCTGAACACTGAAGCTTTCTTT CASSVEPGLNTEAFF
TRBJ2-5 many TRBD2 TRBV12-3/TRBV12-4 TGTGCCAGCACTCCGGGACTAGGGGGTGAGACCCAGTACTTC CASTPGLGGETQYF
TRBJ2-1 many - TRBV10-3 TGTGCCTCCGAAGGGGCTGCCCGAAAGCAGTTCTTC CASEGAARKQFF
TRBJ1-2 many - TRBV6-2/TRBV6-3 TGTGCCAGCAGTCCTCTCAGAGGGAAACAGAGCTACACCTTC CASSPLRGKQSYTF
TRBJ1-5 many - TRBV27 TGTGCCAGCAGTTTGGTGTTCGATCAGCCCCAGCATTTT CASSLVFDQPQHF
TRBJ2-7 few TRBD2 TRBV19 TGTGCCAGTAGTAGTAGCGGGGGAGCTTCCTACGAGCAGTACTTC CASSSSGGASYEQYF
TRBJ2-7 many TRBD1 TRBV7-6 TGTGCCAGCAGCTCGGGACAGGGGACTGCCTACGAGCAGTACTTC CASSSGQGTAYEQYF
TRBJ1-1 many - TRBV5-5 TGTGCCAGCAGCGGGGTCACTGAAGCTTTCTTT CASSGVTEAFF
TRBJ2-7 many - TRBV7-2 TGTGCCAGCAGTCAACCAGGGGACTACGAGCAGTACTTC CASSQPGDYEQYF
TRBJ1-5 many TRBD1 TRBV7-2 TGTGCCAGCAGCTTTGGACAGGGCGAACAGCCCCAGCATTTT CASSFGQGEQPQHF
TRBJ2-5 - - TRBV9 TGTGCCAGCAGGCTCTGGGGCCGGCAAGAGACCCAGTACTTC CASRLWGRQETQYF
TRBJ1-6 few - TRBV20-1 TGCAGTGCTAGGGCCAGCCCTAATTCACCCCTCCACTTT CSARASPNSPLHF
TRBJ2-2 many TRBD2 TRBV29-1 TGCAGCGTTGCCGGACTAGCGGGAGAGACCGGGGAGCTGTTTTTT CSVAGLAGETGELFF
TRBJ2-3 few TRBD2 TRBV10-3 TGTGCCATCAGTAGACTAGCGGAAGCAGATACGCAGTATTTT CAISRLAEADTQYF
TRBJ2-3 many - TRBV6-1 TGTGCCAGCAGTGAAGAGCGGAGGGGCACAGATACGCAGTATTTT CASSEERRGTDTQYF
TRBJ2-1 - TRBD2 TRBV20-1 TGCAGTGCTAGCCTAGCGGGAGTGAACAATGAGCGGTTCTTC CSASLAGVNNERFF
TRBJ1-1 few - TRBV4-1 TGCGCCAGCAGCCCGCTGGGTGGGGGCGCGACTGAAGCTTTCTTT CASSPLGGGATEAFF
TRBJ2-1 many - TRBV2 TGTGCCAGCAGTGTAGATCGGAGCTCCTACAATGAGCAGTTCTTC CASSVDRSSYNEQFF
TRBJ1-1 few - TRBV19 TGTGCCAGTAGTATAAGGAGACAACGCCTTGCTGAAGCTTTCTTT CASSIRRQRLAEAFF
TRBJ1-1 - - TRBV6-1 TGTGCCAGCTTCCGATCCTTTCTGAACACTGAAGCTTTCTTT CASFRSFLNTEAFF
TRBJ2-7 many TRBD1 TRBV7-2 TGTGCCAGCAGCTTTAGGGGGGGGGACAGGGGCACCTACGAGCAGTACTTC CASSFRGGDRGTYEQYF